This T cell receptor (beta chain) was captured in a study of STAT5B mutations in CD4+ large granular lymphocyte leukemia. The protocol was immunoSEQ multiplex PCR, while the TCRdb copy is restricted to in-frame clones and leaves out a portion. This repertoire shows around 31,000 clones, less than 80% found once; its top ten account for approximately 0.99%. With 3 bases removed from V and 0 bases from J, the gap between germline ends came to 15 bases. From germline, CDR1 is MDHEN and CDR2 SYDVKM. The CDR3 totals 18 residues. Input material: CD4+ T cells from blood buffy coats. This chain joins TRBV28 and TRBJ2-6; D is uncertain. The clonotype originates from a human donor in good health. CDR3 amino acids: CASSFLTSLDSGANVLTF. CDR3 coding DNA: TGTGCCAGCAGTTTCCTCACCTCATTGGACTCTGGGGCCAACGTCCTGACTTTC.